This record concerns one T cell receptor beta chain sequence. Its antigen remains unidentified. TCRdb's table, derived via immunoSEQ multiplex PCR, lists solely in-frame clones and lacks some. The repertoire holds about 73,000 clones, roughly 79% seen once, with roughly 10% in the top ten. Expansion with viral peptide pools was applied to antigen-specific CD4+ T cells by the ViraFEST assay prior to sequencing. Culture lasted under 13 days before CD4+ T cell isolation. In the vaccine recipients, nucleocapsid antibodies were negative and there was no prior SARS-CoV-2 infection. Cultures received IL-2 medium that replaced half the medium on days 3 and 7. These data belong to a study of vaccination effects on CD4 cells after COVID-19. Regarding the study as a whole: Cross-reactivity toward common cold coronaviruses was confined to only 1 of 255 vaccine-induced clones in healthy vaccinees.

The specimen was CD4+ T cells from PBMCs cultured with SARS-CoV-2 spike peptides, collected before COVID-19 vaccination. This TCR derives from a human donor who received a COVID-19 vaccine.

The CDR3 nucleotides are TGTGCCAGCAGGGTTGGGGTCTTGGGGAACTATGGCTACACCTTC. Its translation: CASRVGVLGNYGYTF. J is TRBJ1-2 and V is TRBV6-5; the D is unclear. Trimming left V 6 bases short and J 2 bases short, with 16 bases between. This CDR3 has 15 residues. CDR1 and CDR2 (germline): MNHEY, SVGAGI.